This TCR beta chain originates from a study of T cells after yellow fever vaccination. The CDR3 has 14 amino acids. V shed 4 bases, J shed 1 base, and the junction held 5 bases outside the gene matches. CDR1 and CDR2 (germline): SGHDT, YYEEEE. TCRdb reprocessed the 5' RACE reads via MiXCR and lists one record per CDR3 protein. The table has around 590,000 distinct CDR3 sequences, around an eighth seen once. This clonotype was counted between two and nine times. The sequence came from a man aged 30-40 years who received the YFV17D yellow fever vaccine. The source material was PBMCs, sampled on the day of the yellow fever booster vaccination. The rearrangement joins TRBV5-6 to TRBJ2-7; 7 nucleotides agree with TRBD1. CDR3 in DNA: TGTGCCAGCAGCAGGGACAGTGAATCCTACGAGCAGTACTTC. Translating gives CASSRDSESYEQYF.